The following is a T cell receptor (beta chain) sequence with its context. Its specificity is not known. Given a much more abundant clone one base away, this may be a read error. The CDR3 does not close with the conserved phenylalanine or tryptophan, likely indicating a read error. Indicated time point: persistent/refractory GD, antithyroid drugs over 5 years with positive TRAb. The authors made the TCR library using RNA they extracted from PBMCs. V dropped 2 bases and J dropped 4 bases, with 11 bases sitting between them. The CDR3 has 14 amino acids. Looked up from germline, CDR1 is SGHTA and CDR2 is FQGTGA. The sample is drawn from a study of regulatory T cells in long-lasting Graves disease. For the study at large: Persistent cases took antithyroid drugs over 5 years and stayed TSH receptor antibody positive. Study conclusions and caveats: Persistent disease showed a preference for TRBV28, TRBJ1-2 and TRBJ2-5.

The authors built TCR beta libraries using iRepertoire HTBI primers and Arm-PCR of CDR3 regions. TCRdb fed the multiplex PCR reads into MiXCR, producing one record per CDR3 protein. The data hold about 430,000 distinct CDR3 sequences, with roughly a fifth observed a single time. This sequence joins TRBV7-3 and TRBJ1-1, with a possible D match to TRBD1 (6 bases). The source was peripheral blood mononuclear cells (PBMCs), collected when the disease was refractory, from a patient treated with antithyroid drugs. This receptor was taken from a female donor with Graves disease. The CDR3 spells CASSLGGQATEAFS. The CDR3, as DNA: TGTGCCAGCAGCTTAGGGGGGCAGGCCACTGAAGCTTTCTCT.